The TCR beta chain under discussion was sequenced for a study of PD-1 blockade in classical Hodgkin lymphoma. V was clipped by 4 bases and J by 1 base; unmatched bases: 4. This CDR3 has 14 amino acids. Germline V gene sequence: CDR1 SGHRS, CDR2 YFSETQ. No patient escaped relapse after autologous stem cell transplantation, and brentuximab vedotin exposure varied. Only in-frame clones appear in the TCRdb table, and some are missing; sequencing was by immunoSEQ multiplex PCR. This sample has roughly 90,000 clones, with 80% to 90% found just once. Sequencing used peripheral blood mononuclear cells (PBMCs), obtained before the second cycle of nivolumab. The J gene is TRBJ2-7, the V gene TRBV5-1; TRBD1 aligns across 8 bases. The TCR comes from a human donor with classical Hodgkin lymphoma. CDR3 in amino acids: CASSLDRASYEQYF. CDR3 nucleotide sequence: TGCGCCAGCAGCCTGGACAGGGCGTCCTACGAGCAGTACTTC.